This TCR beta chain came from a study of T cell repertoires in cytomegalovirus infection. TCRdb re-called the reads through MiXCR, storing one row per CDR3 protein. The profile shows some 350,000 distinct CDR3 sequences, about a sixth of them singletons. Notes on the study in general: Dominant in the ex vivo response were TCR beta clonotypes restricted by HLA-C and specific for CMV. Of the TCR beta families, the public ones yielded a cumulative frequency that identified carriers of CMV plus the relevant HLA.

This clonotype was counted a few times. What it binds is unknown. Trimming took off 1 base at V and 0 bases at J, with 10 bases between the two ends. Germline V gives CDR1 DFQATT, CDR2 SNEGSKA (reference sequence). The CDR3 is 15 residues long. The sequence was obtained from a human donor in good health (CMV status not recorded). Some clones in this sample may be carry-over from other donors' samples. The sample comprised PBMCs. The chain recombines TRBV20-1 with TRBJ1-3, with D perhaps TRBD1 (6 bases). Here the CDR3 reads CSARGGADSGNTIYF. CDR3 DNA sequence: TGCAGTGCTAGAGGGGGGGCTGACTCTGGAAACACCATATATTTT.